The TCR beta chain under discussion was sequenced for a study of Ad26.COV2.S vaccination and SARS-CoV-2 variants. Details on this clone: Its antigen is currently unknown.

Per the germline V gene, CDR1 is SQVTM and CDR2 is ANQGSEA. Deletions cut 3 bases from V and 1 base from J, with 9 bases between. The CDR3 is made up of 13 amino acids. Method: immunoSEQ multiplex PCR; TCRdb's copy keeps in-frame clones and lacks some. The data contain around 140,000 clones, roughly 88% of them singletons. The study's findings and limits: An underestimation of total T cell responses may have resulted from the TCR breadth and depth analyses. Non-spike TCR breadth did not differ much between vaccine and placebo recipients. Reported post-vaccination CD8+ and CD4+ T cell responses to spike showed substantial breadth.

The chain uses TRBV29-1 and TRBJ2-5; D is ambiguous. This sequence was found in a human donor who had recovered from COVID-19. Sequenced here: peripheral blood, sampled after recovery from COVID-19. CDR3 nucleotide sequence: TGCAGCGTTGAGGGCGAGATCCAAGAGACCCAGTACTTC. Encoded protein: CSVEGEIQETQYF. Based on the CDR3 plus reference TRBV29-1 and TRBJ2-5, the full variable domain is SAVISQKPSRDICQRGTSLTIQCQVDSQVTMMFWYRQQPGQSLTLIATANQGSEATYESGFVIDKFPISRPNLTFSTLTVSNMSPEDSSIYLCSVEGEIQETQYFGPGTRLLVL.